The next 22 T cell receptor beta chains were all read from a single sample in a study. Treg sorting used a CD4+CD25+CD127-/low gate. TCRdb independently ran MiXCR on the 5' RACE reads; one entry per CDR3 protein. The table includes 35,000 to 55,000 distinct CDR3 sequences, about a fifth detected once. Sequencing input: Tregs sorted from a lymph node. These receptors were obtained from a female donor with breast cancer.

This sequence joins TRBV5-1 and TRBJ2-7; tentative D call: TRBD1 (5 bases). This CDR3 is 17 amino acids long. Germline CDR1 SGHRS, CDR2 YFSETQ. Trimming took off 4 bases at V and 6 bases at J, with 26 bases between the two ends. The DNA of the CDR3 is TGCGCCAGCAGCCCCGGACATAGTGAGCCCCTCTGGGGCGAGCAGTACTTC. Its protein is CASSPGHSEPLWGEQYF. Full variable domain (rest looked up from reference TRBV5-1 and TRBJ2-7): KAGVTQTPRYLIKTRGQQVTLSCSPISGHRSVSWYQQTPGQGLQFLFEYFSETQRNKGNFPGRFSGRQFSNSRSEMNVSTLELGDSALYLCASSPGHSEPLWGEQYFGPGTRLTVT.

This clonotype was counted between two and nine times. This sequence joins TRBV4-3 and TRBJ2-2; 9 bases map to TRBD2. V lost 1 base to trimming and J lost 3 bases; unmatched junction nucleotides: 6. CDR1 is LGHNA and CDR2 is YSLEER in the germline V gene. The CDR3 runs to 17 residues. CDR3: CASSQASGTPDTGELFF. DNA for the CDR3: TGCGCCAGCAGCCAAGCTAGCGGGACACCAGACACCGGGGAGCTGTTTTTT.

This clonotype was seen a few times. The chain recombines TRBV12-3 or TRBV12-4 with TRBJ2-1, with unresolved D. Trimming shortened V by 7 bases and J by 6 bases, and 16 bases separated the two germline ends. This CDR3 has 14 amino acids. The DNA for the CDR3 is TGTGCCAGCACCCTAATCGGAGCCTTCAATGAGCAGTTCTTC. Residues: CASTLIGAFNEQFF.

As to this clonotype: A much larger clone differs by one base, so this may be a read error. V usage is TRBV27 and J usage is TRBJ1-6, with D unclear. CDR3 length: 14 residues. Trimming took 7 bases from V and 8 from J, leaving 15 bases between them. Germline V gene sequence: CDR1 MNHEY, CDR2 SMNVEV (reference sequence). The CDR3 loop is CASTKGQKDSPLHF. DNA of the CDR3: TGTGCCAGCACCAAAGGTCAAAAAGATTCACCCCTCCACTTT.

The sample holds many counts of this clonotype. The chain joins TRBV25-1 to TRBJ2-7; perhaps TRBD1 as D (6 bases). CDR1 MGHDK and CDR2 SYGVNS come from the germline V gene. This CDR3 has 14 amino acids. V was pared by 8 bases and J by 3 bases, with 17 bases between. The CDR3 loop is CASGQTGPDYEQYF. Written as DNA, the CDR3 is TGTGCCAGCGGACAGACAGGACCCGACTACGAGCAGTACTTC.

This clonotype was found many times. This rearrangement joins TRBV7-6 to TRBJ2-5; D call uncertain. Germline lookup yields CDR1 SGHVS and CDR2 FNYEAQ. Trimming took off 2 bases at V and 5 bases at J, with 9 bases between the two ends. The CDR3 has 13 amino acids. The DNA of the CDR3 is TGTGCCAGCAGCTTATTCGACTGGGAGACCCAGTACTTC. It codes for CASSLFDWETQYF.

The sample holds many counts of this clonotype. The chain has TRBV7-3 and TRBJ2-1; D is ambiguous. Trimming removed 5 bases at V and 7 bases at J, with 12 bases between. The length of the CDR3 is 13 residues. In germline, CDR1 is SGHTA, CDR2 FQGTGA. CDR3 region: CASSDYFGNEQFF. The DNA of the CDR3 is TGTGCCAGCAGCGATTATTTTGGGAATGAGCAGTTCTTC.

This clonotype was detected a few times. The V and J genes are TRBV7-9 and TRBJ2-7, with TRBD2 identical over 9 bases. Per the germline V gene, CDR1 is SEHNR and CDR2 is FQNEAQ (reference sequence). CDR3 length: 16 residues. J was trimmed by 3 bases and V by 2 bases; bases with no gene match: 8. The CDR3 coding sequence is TGTGCCAGCAGCTTATGGCTAGCGGGGAGCAACTACGAGCAGTACTTC. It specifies CASSLWLAGSNYEQYF.

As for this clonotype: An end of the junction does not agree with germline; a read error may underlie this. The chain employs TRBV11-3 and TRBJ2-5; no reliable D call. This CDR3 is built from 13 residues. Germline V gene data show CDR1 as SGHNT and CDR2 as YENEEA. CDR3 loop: CASSFHPQETQNF. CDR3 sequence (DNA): TGTGCCAGCAGCTTTCATCCTCAAGAGACCCAGAACTTC.

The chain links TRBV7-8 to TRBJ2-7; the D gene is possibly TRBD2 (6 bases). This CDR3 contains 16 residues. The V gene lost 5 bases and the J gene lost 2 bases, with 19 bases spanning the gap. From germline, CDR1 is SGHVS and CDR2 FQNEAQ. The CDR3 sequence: CASSHLSWDSAYEQYF. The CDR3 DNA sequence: TGTGCCAGCAGCCATTTAAGTTGGGACTCAGCCTACGAGCAGTACTTC.

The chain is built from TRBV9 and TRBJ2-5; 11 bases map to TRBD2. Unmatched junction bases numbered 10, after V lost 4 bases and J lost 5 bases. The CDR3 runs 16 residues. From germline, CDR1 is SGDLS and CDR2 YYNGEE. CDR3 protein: CASSPGTSGARETQYF. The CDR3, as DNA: TGTGCCAGCAGCCCCGGGACTAGCGGAGCCCGTGAGACCCAGTACTTC.

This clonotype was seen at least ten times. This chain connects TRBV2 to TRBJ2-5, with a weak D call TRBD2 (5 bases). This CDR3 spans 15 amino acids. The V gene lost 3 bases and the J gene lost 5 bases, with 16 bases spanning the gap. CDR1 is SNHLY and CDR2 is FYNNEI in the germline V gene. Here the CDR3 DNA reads TGTGCCAGCAGTGATCGGAGTGGACGAGGGGAGACCCAGTACTTC. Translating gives CASSDRSGRGETQYF.

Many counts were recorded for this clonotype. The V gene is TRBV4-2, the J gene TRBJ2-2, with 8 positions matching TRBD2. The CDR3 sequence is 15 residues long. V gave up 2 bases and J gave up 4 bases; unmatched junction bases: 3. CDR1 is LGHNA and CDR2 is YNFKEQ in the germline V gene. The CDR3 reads CASSQRAGGTGELFF. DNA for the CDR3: TGTGCCAGCAGCCAAAGGGCGGGAGGCACCGGGGAGCTGTTTTTT.

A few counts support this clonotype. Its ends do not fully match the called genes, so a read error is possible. Here the CDR3 DNA reads TGTGCCAGCAGCTTAGCCGGCGGCGGGAGGCTTGCTGAGCAGTACTTT. Translation: CASSLAGGGRLAEQYF. The chain couples TRBV11-2 to TRBJ2-7, with TRBD2 matching over 8 bases. The CDR3 runs to 16 residues. The germline V gene has CDR1 SGHAT and CDR2 FQNNGV.

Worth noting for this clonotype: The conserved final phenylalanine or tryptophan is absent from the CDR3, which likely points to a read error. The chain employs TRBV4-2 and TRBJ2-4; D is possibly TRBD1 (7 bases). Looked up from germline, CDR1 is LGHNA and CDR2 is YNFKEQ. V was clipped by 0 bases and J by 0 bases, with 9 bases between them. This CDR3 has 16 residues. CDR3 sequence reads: CASSQDRGVAKNIQYC. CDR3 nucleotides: TGTGCCAGCAGCCAAGACAGGGGGGTAGCCAAAAACATTCAGTACTGC.

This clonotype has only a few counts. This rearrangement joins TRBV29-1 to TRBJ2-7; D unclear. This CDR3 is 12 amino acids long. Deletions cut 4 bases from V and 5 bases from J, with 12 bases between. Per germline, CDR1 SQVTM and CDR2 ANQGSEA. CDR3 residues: CSVVLVSHEQYF. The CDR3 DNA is TGCAGCGTTGTATTGGTAAGCCACGAGCAGTACTTC.

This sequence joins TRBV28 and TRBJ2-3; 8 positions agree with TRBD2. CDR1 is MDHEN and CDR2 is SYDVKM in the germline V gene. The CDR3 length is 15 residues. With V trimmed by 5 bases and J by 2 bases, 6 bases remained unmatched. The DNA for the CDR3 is TGTGCCAGCAGTGACCGGGAGGGCCACACAGATACGCAGTATTTT. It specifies CASSDREGHTDTQYF.

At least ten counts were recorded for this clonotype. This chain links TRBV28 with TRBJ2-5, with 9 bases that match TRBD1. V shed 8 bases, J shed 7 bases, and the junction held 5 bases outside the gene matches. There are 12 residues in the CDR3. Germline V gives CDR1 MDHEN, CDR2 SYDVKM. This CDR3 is CASPDRGGTQYF. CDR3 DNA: TGTGCCAGCCCCGACAGGGGGGGGACCCAGTACTTC.

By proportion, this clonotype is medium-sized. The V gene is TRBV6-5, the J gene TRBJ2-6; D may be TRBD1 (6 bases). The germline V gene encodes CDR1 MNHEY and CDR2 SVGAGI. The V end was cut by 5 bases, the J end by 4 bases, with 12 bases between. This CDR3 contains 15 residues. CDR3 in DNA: TGTGCCAGCAGTCGCACAGGGTCAGGGGCCAACGTCCTGACTTTC. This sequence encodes CASSRTGSGANVLTF.

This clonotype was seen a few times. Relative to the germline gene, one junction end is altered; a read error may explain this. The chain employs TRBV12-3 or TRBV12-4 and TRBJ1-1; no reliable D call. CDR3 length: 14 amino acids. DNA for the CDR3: TGTGCCTGCAGTTTTTTCGGCCTAAACACTGGAGCTTTCTTT. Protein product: CACSFFGLNTGAFF.

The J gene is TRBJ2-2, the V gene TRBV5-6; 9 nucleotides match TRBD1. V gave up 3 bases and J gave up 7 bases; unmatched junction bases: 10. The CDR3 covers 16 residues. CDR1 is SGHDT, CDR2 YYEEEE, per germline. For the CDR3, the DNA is TGTGCCAGCAGCTCCGGGACAGGGTTTCATGACGGGGAGCTGTTTTTT. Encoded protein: CASSSGTGFHDGELFF.

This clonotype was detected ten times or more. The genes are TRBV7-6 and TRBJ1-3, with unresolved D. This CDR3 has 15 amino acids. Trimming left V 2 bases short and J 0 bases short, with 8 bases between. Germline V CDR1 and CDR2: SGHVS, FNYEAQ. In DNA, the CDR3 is TGTGCCAGCAGCTTATCCGCGTACTCTGGAAACACCATATATTTT. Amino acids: CASSLSAYSGNTIYF.